The next 9 T cell receptor beta chains were all read from a single sample in a study of regulatory T cells in long-lasting Graves disease. Described time point: persistent/refractory GD, antithyroid drugs over 5 years with positive TRAb. From PBMCs, RNA was extracted and then used to make the TCR library. The authors built TCR beta libraries using iRepertoire HTBI primers and Arm-PCR of CDR3 regions. TCRdb ran MiXCR on the multiplex PCR reads and lists one entry per CDR3 protein. This sample carries 300,000 or so distinct CDR3 sequences, around 20% of them seen once, and the ten largest clones take roughly 27%. The starting material was peripheral blood mononuclear cells (PBMCs), obtained when the disease was refractory, from a patient treated with antithyroid drugs. The receptors here all came from a female donor with Graves disease.

The table lists this clonotype with a few counts. The chain recombines TRBV11-2 with TRBJ2-3, with D hard to call. V lost 6 bases, J lost 3 bases, and 16 bases lay in between. The CDR3 contains 15 residues. From germline, CDR1 is SGHAT and CDR2 FQNNGV. The CDR3 nucleotides read TGTGCCAGCAGGGGGTACATGACTGGGACAGATACGCAGTATTTT. Encoded protein: CASRGYMTGTDTQYF.

With respect to this clonotype: This likely comes from a read error, as the CDR3 has no conserved phenylalanine or tryptophan at its end. The chain couples TRBV3-1 to TRBJ2-7; TRBD2 agrees at 9 bases. The V segment lost 4 bases and the J segment 1 base; nucleotides outside the gene matches: 5. This CDR3 comprises 15 residues. Germline V CDR1 and CDR2: LGHDT, YNNKEL (reference sequence). CDR3 coding DNA: TGTGCCAGCAGCCCAGGACTAGCGTTTTCCTACGAGCAGTACCTC. This codes for CASSPGLAFSYEQYL.

This clonotype came up many times. The chain uses TRBV6-2 or TRBV6-3 and TRBJ2-7; weak D call: TRBD1 (5 bases). The CDR3 extends over 14 amino acids. Trimming pared 2 bases from V and 0 bases from J, leaving 8 bases between. The germline CDR1 and CDR2 sequences are MNHEY and SVGEGT. CDR3 DNA: TGTGCCAGCAGTTACGCAGGGTACTCCTACGAGCAGTACTTC. The encoded protein is CASSYAGYSYEQYF.

There are many counts of this clonotype. CDR3 nucleotides: TGTGCCACCAGCAGAGGCGAAGGAGGGGGTGAAAAACTGTTTTTT. Residues: CATSRGEGGGEKLFF. The chain couples TRBV15 to TRBJ1-4, with D perhaps TRBD1 (6 bases). The CDR3 covers 15 residues. Trimming removed 1 base from V and 7 bases from J, with 13 bases in between. Germline CDR1 LNHNV, CDR2 YYDKDF (reference sequence).

V usage is TRBV20-1 and J usage is TRBJ1-1, with 8 nucleotides matching TRBD1. Germline V lookup: CDR1 DFQATT, CDR2 SNEGSKA (reference sequence). Trimming took 0 bases from V and 0 from J; bases not matched to a gene: 9. The CDR3 consists of 17 residues. CDR3 residues: CSARDPRAGGLNTEAFF. Here the CDR3 DNA reads TGCAGTGCTAGAGATCCCCGGGCAGGGGGCTTGAACACTGAAGCTTTCTTT.

In this sample, this clonotype turned up many times. The V call is TRBV28, the J call TRBJ1-2, with a weak D call TRBD1 (5 bases). Germline CDR1 and CDR2: MDHEN and SYDVKM. This CDR3 is built from 19 residues. V was cut by 5 bases and J by 2 bases, with 27 bases left in between. For the CDR3, the DNA is TGTGCCAGCAGTACCCCGGCCGGGACTTCCATAAAGGAAAACTATGGCTACACCTTC. This encodes CASSTPAGTSIKENYGYTF.

This chain joins TRBV29-1 and TRBJ2-5; perhaps TRBD1 as D (6 bases). Trimming removed 5 bases from V and 6 bases from J, with 13 bases in between. This CDR3 has 12 amino acids. Germline V gene lookup returns CDR1 SQVTM and CDR2 ANQGSEA. Written as DNA, the CDR3 is TGCAGCGTTCAGGGGTGGGAAAAGACCCAGTACTTC. Residues: CSVQGWEKTQYF.

This sequence joins TRBV9 and TRBJ2-7, with D unclear. Trimming took 3 bases from V and 7 from J, leaving 14 bases between them. The CDR3 length is 13 residues. Germline CDR1 and CDR2: SGDLS and YYNGEE. CDR3 in amino acids: CASSGIEEGEQYF. The CDR3 DNA follows: TGTGCCAGCAGCGGCATTGAGGAAGGGGAGCAGTACTTC. Together with reference TRBV9 and TRBJ2-7, the CDR3 gives the full variable domain: DSGVTQTPKHLITATGQRVTLRCSPRSGDLSVYWYQQSLDQGLQFLIQYYNGEERAKGNILERFSAQQFPDLHSELNLSSLELGDSALYFCASSGIEEGEQYFGPGTRLTVT.

The chain recombines TRBV2 with TRBJ1-4; TRBD1 matches 10 bases. After removal of 8 bases from V and 6 bases from J, the junction contained 18 bases not matched to a gene. This CDR3 comprises 18 residues. CDR1 and CDR2 from the germline V gene are SNHLY and FYNNEI. The CDR3 nucleotides read TGTGCCAGCCTAGTCATAGACCGGGACAGGGGCAAGGATGAAAAACTGTTTTTT. It yields the protein CASLVIDRDRGKDEKLFF.